This is a list of T cell receptor beta chains from one sample in a study of CXCR3-negative and CXCR3-positive naive CD8 T cells. TCRdb processed the 5' RACE reads again and assigns one entry to each CDR3 protein, with no DNA. This sample contains 150,000 to 180,000 distinct CDR3 sequences. The source material was naive CXCR3+ CD8+ T cells from blood. These TCRs come from a human donor in good health. Some clones in this sample may be carry-over from other donors' samples. CDR3s include the opening cysteine and the closing phenylalanine or tryptophan.

>TRBV12-3/TRBV12-4|17|TRBJ1-5
CASSLSTASTYNQPQHF
>TRBV29-1|12|TRBJ2-7
CSVGVMGGEQYF
>TRBV28|14|TRBJ2-7
CASSLVGGHYEQYF
>TRBV14|12|TRBJ2-1
CASSQVRGEQFF
>TRBV28|15|TRBJ1-2
CASSTRTGVNYGYTF
>TRBV7-9|13|TRBJ2-7
CASSFDGTYEQYF
>TRBV13|17|TRBJ1-1
CASSRLRQGARDTEAFF
>TRBV6-2/TRBV6-3|14|TRBJ2-1
CASSYVWGTNEQFF
>TRBV12-3/TRBV12-4|19|TRBJ2-3
CASSLLAGGPGLSTDTQYF
>TRBV5-1|15|TRBJ2-1
CASSPTSGGANEQFF
>TRBV29-1|12|TRBJ2-7
CSGQTGVYEQYF
>TRBV25-1|17|TRBJ2-7
CASSEFGGQGLSYEQYF
>TRBV20-1|14|TRBJ2-2
CSVGTSGLSWELFF
>TRBV5-6|14|TRBJ2-1
CASSSRGGPTSQFF
>TRBV28|16|TRBJ2-1
CASSLPTSGGSDEQFF
>TRBV29-1|18|TRBJ2-5
CSVEDPVAGGGLFETQYF
>TRBV11-2|14|TRBJ1-2
CASSSGDSVDGYTF
>TRBV7-3|13|TRBJ2-7
CASSLVGAREQYF
>TRBV28|14|TRBJ2-7
CASSFGAVGYEQYF
>TRBV6-2/TRBV6-3|14|TRBJ2-7
CASSNSGTPYEQYF
>TRBV15|16|TRBJ2-7
CATSRDHGLLGYEQYF
>TRBV5-1|12|TRBJ2-7
CASSLGPNEQYF
>TRBV7-9|14|TRBJ2-5
CASSSDPAGETQYF
>TRBV20-1|12|TRBJ2-7
CSARWLAYEQYF
>TRBV7-2|12|TRBJ2-3
CASGGVTDTQYF
>TRBV28|16|TRBJ2-3
CASSPLSAAGTDTQYF
>TRBV29-1|14|TRBJ2-3
CSAIGGLSTDTQYF
>TRBV19|15|TRBJ1-2
CASSIGTGVYYGYTF
>TRBV20-1|13|TRBJ1-5
CSARDSSGEPQHF
>TRBV9|14|TRBJ2-1
CASSVDHLNNEQFF
>TRBV7-6|14|TRBJ2-7
CASSAATSSYEQYF
>TRBV9|15|TRBJ2-5
CASSVGGQLQETQYF
>TRBV20-1|15|TRBJ2-3
CSARAQVPRPDTQYF